The clone carrying this T cell receptor (beta chain) was detected a few times. TCRdb redid the calling of the RACE reads with MiXCR, one entry per CDR3 protein. This table holds tens of thousands of distinct CDR3 sequences, 9.9% found once. This entry comes from a study of human T cells and chemical hapten exposure. Germline V gene sequence: CDR1 SGHDN, CDR2 FVKESK. The CDR3 is made up of 17 amino acids. Trimming left V 4 bases short and J 6 bases short, with 22 bases between. Described time point: patch test 3, about 24 weeks after DPC sensitization. Treatment given: therapeutic diphenylcyclopropenone sensitization with weekly scalp DPC. Prior to each patch test being applied, blood was drawn.

This chain connects TRBV14 to TRBJ2-1; a weak D match, TRBD2 (7 bases). The sequence came from a woman aged 40 to 50 with alopecia areata. Some clones in this sample may be carry-over from other donors' samples. Sequences were derived from whole blood, sampled in connection with sensitization to the hapten diphenylcyclopropenone (DPC). The CDR3 sequence: CASSLGQGRGSPNEQFF. For the CDR3, the DNA is TGTGCCAGCAGCCTGGGCCAGGGGCGGGGGTCCCCCAATGAGCAGTTCTTC.